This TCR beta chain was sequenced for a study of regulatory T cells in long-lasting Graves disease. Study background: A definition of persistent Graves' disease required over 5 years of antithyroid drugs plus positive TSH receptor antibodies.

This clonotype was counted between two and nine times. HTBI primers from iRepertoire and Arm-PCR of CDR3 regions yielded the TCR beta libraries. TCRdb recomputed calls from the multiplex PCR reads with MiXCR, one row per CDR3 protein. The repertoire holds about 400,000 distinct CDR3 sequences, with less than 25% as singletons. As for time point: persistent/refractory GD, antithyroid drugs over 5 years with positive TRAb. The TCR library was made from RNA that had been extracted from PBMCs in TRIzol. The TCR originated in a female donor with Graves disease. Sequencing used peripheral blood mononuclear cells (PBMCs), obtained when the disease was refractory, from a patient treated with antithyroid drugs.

CDR3 protein: CASSRLAGGSRETQYF. The CDR3 coding sequence is TGTGCCAGCAGCCGACTAGCGGGAGGGTCCCGGGAGACCCAGTACTTC. The chain combines TRBV11-1 with TRBJ2-5; 14 positions match TRBD2. The junction had 7 bases not matched to a gene; V was cut back by 5 bases and J by 5 bases. CDR3 size: 16 residues. CDR1 SGHAT and CDR2 FQDESV come from the germline V gene (reference sequence). The full variable domain, completed using reference TRBV11-1 and TRBJ2-5, is EAEVAQSPRYKITEKSQAVAFWCDPISGHATLYWYRQILGQGPELLVQFQDESVVDDSQLPKDRFSAERLKGVDSTLKIQPAELGDSAMYLCASSRLAGGSRETQYFGPGTRLLVL.